The 10 T cell receptor beta chains given below trace back to one sample, sequenced in a study of blood T cell repertoires in COVID-19 (dated by TCRdb to the early 2020s). Receptor amplification or capture employed the immunoSEQ multiplex PCR assay. Sourced from immuneACCESS, this table was stored by TCRdb with only in-frame sequences that have V and J called. A share of the clones is absent; for the studies checked, an unresolved V gene accounts for under half, and the remainder has no known explanation. The sample includes roughly 87,000 clones, with 75% observed a single time. Approximately 4.4% of the sample is in the top ten clones. Sequenced input: peripheral blood. Source of these receptors: a woman aged 50 to 60 with acute or convalescent COVID-19.

This chain links TRBV19 with TRBJ1-2, with D possibly TRBD1 on 5 matching bases. This CDR3 region has 14 residues. Looked up from germline, CDR1 is LNHDA and CDR2 is SQIVND (reference sequence). The V and J ends lost 7 bases and 7 bases respectively, with 19 bases between them. The CDR3 nucleotides are TGTGCCAGTACCCCGCAGGGAAGGCCAGGTGGCTACACCTTC. Protein: CASTPQGRPGGYTF.

The rearrangement links TRBV20-1 to TRBJ1-2; D is perhaps TRBD1 (6 bases). Looked up from germline, CDR1 is DFQATT and CDR2 is SNEGSKA (reference sequence). V gave up 5 bases and J gave up 8 bases, with 9 bases separating them. This CDR3 spans 10 amino acids. This CDR3 is CSAPGVGYTF. The CDR3 coding sequence is TGCAGTGCTCCAGGGGTCGGCTACACCTTC.

This clone has more than one count but fewer than ten. The chain employs TRBV6-4 and TRBJ1-5; D remains ambiguous. This CDR3 comprises 14 residues. V was clipped by 7 bases and J by 0 bases, with 10 bases between them. Germline values: CDR1 MRHNA, CDR2 SNTAGT. The chain's CDR3 is CASIRSYSNQPQHF. The CDR3 nucleotides read TGTGCCAGCATTAGATCGTATAGCAATCAGCCCCAGCATTTT.

V gene TRBV5-6 combines with J gene TRBJ2-1, with TRBD2 as a possible D gene (6 bases). The CDR3 extends over 15 amino acids. The germline V gene has CDR1 SGHDT and CDR2 YYEEEE. The V and J ends lost 0 bases and 0 bases respectively, with 7 bases between them. The CDR3 loop is CASSLVADSYNEQFF. The DNA for the CDR3 is TGTGCCAGCAGCTTGGTAGCGGACTCCTACAATGAGCAGTTCTTC.

The CDR3 DNA reads as TGTGCCAGCACTCGGGGGAGTCACACTGAAGCTTTCTTT. The encoded protein is CASTRGSHTEAFF. V and J are TRBV5-6 and TRBJ1-1; TRBD1 is a possible D gene (5 bases). Trimming shortened V by 6 bases and J by 3 bases, and 12 bases separated the two germline ends. This CDR3 comprises 13 residues. CDR1 and CDR2 (germline): SGHDT, YYEEEE.

In this sample, this clone turned up a few times. The chain combines TRBV6-6 with TRBJ2-7; 8 bases line up with TRBD1. V trimming: 5 bases; J trimming: 4 bases; junction bases outside the gene matches: 1. CDR1 and CDR2 from the germline V gene are MNHNY and SVGAGI (reference sequence). The CDR3 totals 12 residues. The CDR3 here is CASSDRGYEQYF. DNA for the CDR3: TGTGCCAGCAGTGACAGGGGTTACGAGCAGTACTTC.

The rearrangement links TRBV4-1 to TRBJ1-5; weak D call: TRBD1 (5 bases). V dropped 4 bases and J dropped 6 bases, with 10 bases sitting between them. The germline V gene encodes CDR1 MGHRA and CDR2 YSYEKL. The length of the CDR3 is 13 residues. In DNA, the CDR3 is TGCGCCAGCAGCCCCGAAGGGGTTCAGCCCCAGCATTTT. Residues: CASSPEGVQPQHF.

The V call is TRBV7-3, the J call TRBJ2-1; no reliable D call. V shed 5 bases and J shed 3 bases, with 5 bases lying between them. There are 12 residues in the CDR3. The germline CDR1 and CDR2 sequences are SGHTA and FQGTGA. CDR3 coding DNA: TGTGCCAGCAGCCTAGACTACAATGAGCAGTTCTTC. Amino acids: CASSLDYNEQFF. The whole variable domain, filled in from reference TRBV7-3 and TRBJ2-1, reads GAGVSQTPSNKVTEKGKYVELRCDPISGHTALYWYRQSLGQGPEFLIYFQGTGAADDSGLPNDRFFAVRPEGSVSTLKIQRTERGDSAVYLCASSLDYNEQFFGPGTRLTVL.

V and J are TRBV5-1 and TRBJ2-7, with a weak D call TRBD1 (6 bases). V lost 4 bases, J lost 3 bases, and 14 bases lay in between. The CDR3 consists of 14 residues. Looked up from germline, CDR1 is SGHRS and CDR2 is YFSETQ. CDR3 nucleotides: TGCGCCAGCAGCCCGCTGGGACATAGCTACGAGCAGTACTTC. Translation: CASSPLGHSYEQYF.

The chain employs TRBV3-1 (or the pseudogene TRBV3-2) and TRBJ1-4, with a tentative D call TRBD1 (5 bases). CDR1 and CDR2 from the germline V gene are LGHDT and YNNKEL (reference sequence). The CDR3 has 14 amino acids. Trimming pared 4 bases from V and 13 bases from J, leaving 19 bases between. CDR3 sequence reads: CASSRGRGGAGLFF. The CDR3 bases are TGTGCCAGCAGCCGCGGAAGGGGAGGTGCGGGACTGTTTTTT.